Listed here are 17 T cell receptor beta chains from one sample, sequenced in a study of blood T cell repertoires in COVID-19. Profiled with immunoSEQ multiplex PCR; TCRdb holds only in-frame clones, not every one. The data show roughly 180,000 clones, 75% to 90% seen once. The sample comprised peripheral blood. The receptors were gathered from an older woman with acute or convalescent COVID-19.

V gene TRBV27 combines with J gene TRBJ1-5; 7 bases fit TRBD1. The V segment lost 6 bases and the J segment 5 bases; nucleotides outside the gene matches: 7. The CDR3 is 14 residues long. Germline CDR1 is MNHEY and CDR2 is SMNVEV (reference sequence). The CDR3 sequence is CASRESGGYQPQHF. For the CDR3, the DNA is TGTGCCAGCAGGGAGTCAGGGGGATATCAGCCCCAGCATTTT.

The chain links TRBV9 to TRBJ2-1; possible D gene TRBD1, 5 bases. V shed 2 bases and J shed 0 bases, with 12 bases lying between them. The germline V gene encodes CDR1 SGDLS and CDR2 YYNGEE. The CDR3 loop spans 16 amino acids. The CDR3 coding sequence is TGTGCCAGCAGCGTTGGTCAGGGTGGCTCCTACAATGAGCAGTTCTTC. Amino acids: CASSVGQGGSYNEQFF.

The genes are TRBV7-9 and TRBJ2-7; possible D gene TRBD2, 6 bases. The CDR3 length is 15 residues. Germline values: CDR1 SEHNR, CDR2 FQNEAQ (reference sequence). Trimming stripped 5 bases from V and 7 bases from J, with 21 bases between. The CDR3 region is CASSHSGLPSREQYV. The CDR3 DNA follows: TGTGCCAGCAGCCATTCGGGACTCCCCTCAAGAGAGCAGTACGTC.

The chain joins TRBV27 to TRBJ1-5, with D unclear. The CDR3 is 16 amino acids. CDR1 and CDR2 from the germline V gene are MNHEY and SMNVEV (reference sequence). V was shortened by 5 bases and J by 4 bases, with 18 bases between the two germline ends. CDR3 sequence: CASSPRGSLGNQPQHF. CDR3 nucleotide sequence: TGTGCCAGCAGTCCTCGGGGTTCCCTTGGGAATCAGCCCCAGCATTTT.

A word on this clone: Within the sample, other DNA sequences also encode this same CDR3. The chain employs TRBV3-1 (or the pseudogene TRBV3-2) and TRBJ1-5; the D is unclear. With 0 bases removed from V and 1 base from J, the gap between germline ends came to 7 bases. Germline V gives CDR1 LGHDT, CDR2 YNNKEL (reference sequence). This CDR3 is 15 amino acids long. The CDR3 region has the DNA TGTGCCAGCAGCCAAGAGGGAGGAAGCAATCAGCCCCAGCATTTT. It yields the protein CASSQEGGSNQPQHF.

V and J are TRBV5-4 and TRBJ2-5; possible D gene TRBD1, 5 bases. V lost 1 base and J lost 2, with 9 bases in between. This CDR3 has 14 amino acids. The germline V gene encodes CDR1 SGHNT and CDR2 YYREEE (reference sequence). The CDR3 loop reads CASSLKAGQETQYF. The CDR3 region has the DNA TGTGCCAGCAGCTTGAAAGCAGGGCAAGAGACCCAGTACTTC.

This clone was observed a single time. Other nucleotide sequences in the sample specify the same CDR3. V gene TRBV19 combines with J gene TRBJ1-5, with a weak D call TRBD1 (6 bases). CDR1 and CDR2 (germline): LNHDA, SQIVND (reference sequence). The CDR3 has 14 amino acids. Deletions cut 8 bases from V and 4 bases from J, with 15 bases between. This CDR3 reads CASSRDRYNQPQHF. The CDR3 nucleotides read TGTGCCAGTTCAAGAGACAGGTATAATCAGCCCCAGCATTTT. The full variable domain, completed using reference TRBV19 and TRBJ1-5, is DGGITQSPKYLFRKEGQNVTLSCEQNLNHDAMYWYRQDPGQGLRLIYYSQIVNDFQKGDIAEGYSVSREKKESFPLTVTSAQKNPTAFYLCASSRDRYNQPQHFGDGTRLSIL.

The V and J genes are TRBV6-5 and TRBJ1-1; 11 nucleotides match TRBD1. With V trimmed by 5 bases and J by 4 bases, 6 bases remained unmatched. Germline V lookup: CDR1 MNHEY, CDR2 SVGAGI. The CDR3 consists of 15 residues. The CDR3 region is CASSRLGQGVTEAFF. The CDR3 DNA reads TGTGCCAGCAGTAGGCTGGGACAGGGGGTCACTGAAGCTTTCTTT.

The CDR3 region has the DNA TGTGCCAGCAGCTTAGGACTAGCGGGAGCAGGAGAGCAGTTCTTC. This sequence encodes CASSLGLAGAGEQFF. The genes are TRBV11-3 and TRBJ2-1; TRBD2 aligns across 12 bases. Germline trimming cut 1 base from V and 10 bases from J; bases unmatched to any gene: 5. This CDR3 has 15 amino acids. CDR1 SGHNT and CDR2 YENEEA come from the germline V gene.

This chain links TRBV29-1 with TRBJ1-2; D unresolved. Germline V gene data show CDR1 as SQVTM and CDR2 as ANQGSEA. V lost 5 bases, J lost 3 bases, and 13 bases lay in between. The CDR3 consists of 13 residues. CDR3 sequence (DNA): TGCAGCGTTCTCCCTGACACCTACTATGGCTACACCTTC. Translated: CSVLPDTYYGYTF.

The chain couples TRBV7-9 to TRBJ2-3; D unresolved. V lost 5 bases, J lost 2 bases, and 14 bases lay in between. Per the germline V gene, CDR1 is SEHNR and CDR2 is FQNEAQ (reference sequence). This CDR3 region has 15 residues. The chain's CDR3 is CASSRDPTPTDTQYF. The CDR3 DNA sequence: TGTGCCAGCAGCCGTGACCCGACACCCACAGATACGCAGTATTTT. Using reference TRBV7-9 and TRBJ2-3 for the parts outside the CDR3, the full variable domain is DTGVSQNPRHKITKRGQNVTFRCDPISEHNRLYWYRQTLGQGPEFLTYFQNEAQLEKSRLLSDRFSAERPKGSFSTLEIQRTEQGDSAMYLCASSRDPTPTDTQYFGPGTRLTVL.

This chain links TRBV5-1 with TRBJ2-7; 14 nucleotides line up with TRBD2. Trimming took 2 bases from V and 3 from J; bases not matched to a gene: 4. The CDR3 sequence is 16 residues long. Germline V gene lookup returns CDR1 SGHRS and CDR2 YFSETQ. The DNA for the CDR3 is TGCGCCAGCAGCTTCGAAGGACTAGCGGGGGGCTACGAGCAGTACTTC. Amino acids: CASSFEGLAGGYEQYF.

The chain links TRBV29-1 to TRBJ1-2, with unresolved D. The CDR3 is made up of 10 amino acids. Germline V CDR1 and CDR2: SQVTM, ANQGSEA. V shed 5 bases and J shed 6 bases, with 7 bases lying between them. CDR3 sequence (DNA): TGCAGCGTTACCGGGAATGGCTACACCTTC. Its protein product is CSVTGNGYTF. The full variable domain, completed using reference TRBV29-1 and TRBJ1-2, is SAVISQKPSRDICQRGTSLTIQCQVDSQVTMMFWYRQQPGQSLTLIATANQGSEATYESGFVIDKFPISRPNLTFSTLTVSNMSPEDSSIYLCSVTGNGYTFGSGTRLTVV.

V usage is TRBV9 and J usage is TRBJ2-5, with TRBD2 matching 13 bases. The CDR3 length is 17 residues. With 0 bases clipped from V and 7 bases from J, the junction kept 9 bases outside the gene matches. Germline V gives CDR1 SGDLS, CDR2 YYNGEE. The CDR3 DNA follows: TGTGCCAGCAGCGTAGGGACTAGCGGGAGTGGGTTGGGGACCCAGTACTTC. This sequence encodes CASSVGTSGSGLGTQYF. Looking up the rest from reference TRBV9 and TRBJ2-5 gives the full variable domain: DSGVTQTPKHLITATGQRVTLRCSPRSGDLSVYWYQQSLDQGLQFLIQYYNGEERAKGNILERFSAQQFPDLHSELNLSSLELGDSALYFCASSVGTSGSGLGTQYFGPGTRLLVL.

The chain joins TRBV19 to TRBJ1-1; D is possibly TRBD1 (5 bases). Germline V lookup: CDR1 LNHDA, CDR2 SQIVND (reference sequence). Trimming took off 7 bases at V and 6 bases at J, with 12 bases between the two ends. The CDR3 is 12 residues long. The CDR3 coding sequence is TGTGCCAGTAAGGGAGGGGCCCCTGAAGCTTTCTTT. Translation gives CASKGGAPEAFF.

In its sample, this clone was seen once. The V gene is TRBV7-3, the J gene TRBJ2-3; possible D gene TRBD1, 5 bases. Germline assignment: CDR1 SGHTA and CDR2 FQGTGA. V was trimmed by 6 bases and J by 2 bases, leaving 15 bases between them. The CDR3 spans 15 residues. Here the CDR3 reads CASSPLPGITDTQYF. CDR3 coding DNA: TGTGCCAGCAGTCCCCTTCCAGGGATCACAGATACGCAGTATTTT.

The chain recombines TRBV28 with TRBJ1-2; D gene unclear. V was trimmed by 2 bases and J by 5 bases, leaving 15 bases between them. This CDR3 has 15 residues. CDR1 is MDHEN and CDR2 is SYDVKM in the germline V gene. CDR3 sequence (DNA): TGTGCCAGCAGTTTAGCACAGAATAAGTTGTATGGCTACACCTTC. Encoded protein: CASSLAQNKLYGYTF.